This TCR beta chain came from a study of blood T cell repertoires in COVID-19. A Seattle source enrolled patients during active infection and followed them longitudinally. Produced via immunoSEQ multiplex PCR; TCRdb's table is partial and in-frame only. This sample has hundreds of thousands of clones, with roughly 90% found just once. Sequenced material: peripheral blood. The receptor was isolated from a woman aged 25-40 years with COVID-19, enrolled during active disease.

DNA of the CDR3: TGCGCCAGCAGCTTGGGGTGGGGGCTCGATTCACCCCTCCACTTT. It codes for CASSLGWGLDSPLHF. This rearrangement joins TRBV5-1 to TRBJ1-6, with D perhaps matching TRBD1 (6 bases). The V end was cut by 0 bases, the J end by 8 bases, with 12 bases between. This CDR3 spans 15 amino acids. Germline V gene lookup returns CDR1 SGHRS and CDR2 YFSETQ.